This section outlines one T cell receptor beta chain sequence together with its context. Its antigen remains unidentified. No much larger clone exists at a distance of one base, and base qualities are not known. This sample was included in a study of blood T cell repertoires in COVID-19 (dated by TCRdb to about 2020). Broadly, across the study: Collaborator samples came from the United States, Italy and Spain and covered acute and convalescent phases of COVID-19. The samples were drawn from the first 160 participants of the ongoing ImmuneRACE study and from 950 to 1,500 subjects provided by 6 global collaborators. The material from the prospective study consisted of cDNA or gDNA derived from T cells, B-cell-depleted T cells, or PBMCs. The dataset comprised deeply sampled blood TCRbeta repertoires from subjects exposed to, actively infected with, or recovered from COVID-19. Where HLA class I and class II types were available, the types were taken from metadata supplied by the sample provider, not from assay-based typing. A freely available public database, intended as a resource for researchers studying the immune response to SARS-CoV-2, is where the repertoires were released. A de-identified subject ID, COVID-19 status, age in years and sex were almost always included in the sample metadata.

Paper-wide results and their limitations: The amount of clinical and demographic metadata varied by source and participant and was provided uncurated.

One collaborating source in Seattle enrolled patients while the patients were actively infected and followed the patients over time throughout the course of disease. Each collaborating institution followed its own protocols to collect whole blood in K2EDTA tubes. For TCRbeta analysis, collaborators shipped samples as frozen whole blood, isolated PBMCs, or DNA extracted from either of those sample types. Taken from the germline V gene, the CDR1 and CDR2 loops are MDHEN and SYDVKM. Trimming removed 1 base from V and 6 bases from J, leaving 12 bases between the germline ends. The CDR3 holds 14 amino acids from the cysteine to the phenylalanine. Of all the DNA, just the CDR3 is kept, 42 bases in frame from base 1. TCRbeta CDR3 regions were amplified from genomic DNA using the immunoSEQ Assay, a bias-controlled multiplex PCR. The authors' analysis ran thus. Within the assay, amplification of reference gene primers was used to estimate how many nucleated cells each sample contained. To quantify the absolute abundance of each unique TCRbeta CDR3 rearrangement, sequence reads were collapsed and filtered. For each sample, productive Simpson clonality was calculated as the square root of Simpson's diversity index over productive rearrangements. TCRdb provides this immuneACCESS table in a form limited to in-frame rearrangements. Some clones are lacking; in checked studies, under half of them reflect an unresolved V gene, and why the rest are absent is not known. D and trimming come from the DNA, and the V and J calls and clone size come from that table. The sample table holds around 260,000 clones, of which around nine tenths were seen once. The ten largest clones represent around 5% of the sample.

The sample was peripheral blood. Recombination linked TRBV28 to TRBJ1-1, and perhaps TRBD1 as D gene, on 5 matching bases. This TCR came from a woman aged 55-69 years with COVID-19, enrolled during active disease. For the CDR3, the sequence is CASSLSGGKAEAFF. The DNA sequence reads TGTGCCAGCAGTTTATCCGGGGGGAAGGCTGAAGCTTTCTTT.